These 32 T cell receptor beta chains share one sample of origin, sequenced in a study of blood T cell repertoires in COVID-19. Assay: immunoSEQ multiplex PCR; the TCRdb copy retains only in-frame clones and omits some. The table has 200,000 to 250,000 clones, more than 70% seen once. Sequenced: peripheral blood. Source of these receptors: a woman in her fifties or sixties with acute or convalescent COVID-19.

This chain uses TRBV19 with TRBJ1-1, with a tentative D call TRBD1 (5 bases). Between the trimmed V and J ends, which lost 2 bases and 8 bases, there was a span of 12 bases. Germline V lookup: CDR1 LNHDA, CDR2 SQIVND (reference sequence). The CDR3 runs to 13 residues. The CDR3 protein is CASSIRGPGEAFF. In nucleotides, the CDR3 is TGTGCCAGTAGTATAAGGGGCCCAGGAGAAGCTTTCTTT.

V and J are TRBV28 and TRBJ2-7, with 7 bases matching TRBD2. This CDR3 contains 14 residues. Germline V gene sequence: CDR1 MDHEN, CDR2 SYDVKM. The junction had 11 bases not matched to a gene; V was cut back by 1 base and J by 11 bases. The CDR3 is CASSLSPGEGRKYF. In DNA, the CDR3 is TGTGCCAGCAGTTTATCACCGGGGGAGGGTAGGAAGTACTTC.

The chain carries TRBV24-1 and TRBJ2-1, with 7 bases fitting TRBD2. Trimming cost V 0 bases and J 4 bases; bases outside gene matches: 5. Germline V lookup: CDR1 KGHDR, CDR2 SFDVKD. The CDR3 spans 16 residues. CDR3 DNA: TGTGCCACCAGTGATTTGGGCGGGAGTTTTTACAATGAGCAGTTCTTC. It is translated as CATSDLGGSFYNEQFF.

This clone was found a few times. The chain employs TRBV3-1 (or the pseudogene TRBV3-2) and TRBJ1-6; D might be TRBD1 (6 bases). Between the trimmed V and J ends, which lost 1 base and 6 bases, there was a span of 10 bases. Germline V gives CDR1 LGHDT, CDR2 YNNKEL (reference sequence). The CDR3 consists of 15 residues. CDR3 DNA sequence: TGTGCCAGCAGCCAAGTTAGGGGGTCTAATTCACCCCTCCACTTT. Amino acids: CASSQVRGSNSPLHF.

This chain connects TRBV7-2 to TRBJ2-5, with 12 bases fitting TRBD2. Unmatched junction bases numbered 11, after V lost 5 bases and J lost 7 bases. CDR3 length: 16 residues. The V gene's germline CDR1 is SGHTA and CDR2 FQGNSA. The CDR3 spells CASSTGTSGWVGTQYF. CDR3 coding DNA: TGTGCCAGCAGCACAGGGACTAGCGGGTGGGTGGGGACCCAGTACTTC.

This CDR3 reads CASSVGGGSYNEQFF. CDR3 nucleotide sequence: TGTGCCAGCAGCGTAGGTGGAGGCTCCTACAATGAGCAGTTCTTC. This chain uses TRBV9 with TRBJ2-1; D possibly corresponds to TRBD2 (5 bases). Germline values: CDR1 SGDLS, CDR2 YYNGEE. V was cut by 0 bases and J by 0 bases, with 7 bases left in between. There are 15 residues in the CDR3.

The table lists this clone with a count of one. The V call is TRBV7-9, the J call TRBJ1-4; weak D call: TRBD1 (5 bases). CDR3 size: 15 residues. V was clipped by 4 bases and J by 10 bases, with 19 bases between them. Germline CDR1 and CDR2: SEHNR and FQNEAQ (reference sequence). DNA for the CDR3: TGTGCCAGCAGCTCGGCCCGGGCCCTCGGGGGAAAACTGTTTTTT. Translation gives CASSSARALGGKLFF.

J is TRBJ2-1 and V is TRBV11-3, with a tentative D call TRBD2 (5 bases). The CDR3 loop spans 13 amino acids. Germline V gene lookup returns CDR1 SGHNT and CDR2 YENEEA. Trimming took off 5 bases at V and 3 bases at J, with 8 bases between the two ends. CDR3 loop: CASSLRDYNEQFF. CDR3 coding DNA: TGTGCCAGCAGCCTCCGGGACTACAATGAGCAGTTCTTC.

This chain's CDR3 is CASSLLYRTSGTYEQYF. The CDR3 bases are TGTGCCAGCAGCTTGCTCTATCGGACTAGCGGGACCTACGAGCAGTACTTC. V usage is TRBV5-5 and J usage is TRBJ2-7; 12 bases map to TRBD2. Germline-derived CDR1 and CDR2 are SGHKS and YYEKEE (reference sequence). V trimming: 1 base; J trimming: 2 bases; junction bases outside the gene matches: 7. The CDR3 loop spans 17 amino acids. The full variable domain, its missing parts supplied by reference TRBV5-5 and TRBJ2-7, is DAGVTQSPTHLIKTRGQQVTLRCSPISGHKSVSWYQQVLGQGPQFIFQYYEKEERGRGNFPDRFSARQFPNYSSELNVNALLLGDSALYLCASSLLYRTSGTYEQYFGPGTRLTVT.

The chain has TRBV7-9 and TRBJ2-1; TRBD1 is a possible D gene (6 bases). The CDR3 sequence is 15 residues long. Germline loops: CDR1 SEHNR, CDR2 FQNEAQ (reference sequence). V was pared by 5 bases and J by 1 base, with 12 bases between. In DNA form, the CDR3 reads TGTGCCAGCAGCCCCCGGGACAAGTCCTACAATGAGCAGTTCTTC. This codes for CASSPRDKSYNEQFF.

This clone was recorded only once. CDR3: CASSKDRNPWGQYF. The DNA for the CDR3 is TGTGCCAGCAGCAAGGACAGGAACCCTTGGGGGCAGTACTTC. The chain couples TRBV7-6 to TRBJ2-7; 7 bases are a match to TRBD1. The CDR3 spans 14 residues. Trimming cost V 5 bases and J 9 bases; bases outside gene matches: 13. Germline values: CDR1 SGHVS, CDR2 FNYEAQ.

The chain has TRBV5-6 and TRBJ2-6, with unresolved D. CDR1 SGHDT and CDR2 YYEEEE come from the germline V gene. Trimming removed 4 bases at V and 0 bases at J, with 8 bases between. This CDR3 is built from 15 residues. The CDR3 loop reads CASSAGHSGANVLTF. The CDR3 bases are TGTGCCAGCAGCGCAGGCCACTCTGGGGCCAACGTCCTGACTTTC.

This clone was seen just once. The V gene is TRBV11-2, the J gene TRBJ1-3; the D gene is possibly TRBD1 (6 bases). This CDR3 contains 19 residues. From germline, CDR1 is SGHAT and CDR2 FQNNGV. V was pared by 3 bases and J by 0 bases, with 21 bases between. This CDR3 is CASSFPKEGGGSSGNTIYF. CDR3 DNA: TGTGCCAGCAGCTTCCCCAAGGAGGGGGGGGGCTCCTCTGGAAACACCATATATTTT.

The chain joins TRBV7-9 to TRBJ2-3; possibly TRBD2 for D (5 bases). This CDR3 is built from 16 residues. Deletions cut 1 base from V and 2 bases from J, with 13 bases between. Germline CDR1 is SEHNR and CDR2 is FQNEAQ (reference sequence). The CDR3 region is CASSLGLAGSTDTQYF. The CDR3 region has the DNA TGTGCCAGCAGCTTAGGCCTAGCAGGCTCCACAGATACGCAGTATTTT.

This chain connects TRBV10-3 to TRBJ1-1; 7 bases map to TRBD1. Trimming took 3 bases from V and 1 from J; bases not matched to a gene: 5. This CDR3 region has 15 residues. The germline CDR1 and CDR2 sequences are ENHRY and SYGVKD. The CDR3 DNA reads TGTGCCATCAGTGAAAACAGGGGCAAGAACACTGAAGCTTTCTTT. Translated: CAISENRGKNTEAFF.

The rearrangement links TRBV5-5 to TRBJ1-2; D not certain. CDR1 is SGHKS, CDR2 YYEKEE, per germline (reference sequence). The length of the CDR3 is 13 residues. V was shortened by 0 bases and J by 7 bases, with 10 bases between the two germline ends. The chain's CDR3 is CASSLAGFGGYTF. In DNA, the CDR3 is TGTGCCAGCAGCTTGGCCGGGTTCGGTGGCTACACCTTC.

This chain joins TRBV5-4 and TRBJ2-7; TRBD2 is a possible D gene (5 bases). Trimming pared 4 bases from V and 1 base from J, leaving 27 bases between. The CDR3 is made up of 19 amino acids. Germline V gene lookup returns CDR1 SGHNT and CDR2 YYREEE (reference sequence). CDR3 in amino acids: CASSPGGGGGRRLSYEQYF. Here the CDR3 DNA reads TGTGCCAGCAGCCCCGGAGGAGGCGGAGGTAGGCGACTGTCCTACGAGCAGTACTTC.

The V gene is TRBV6-5, the J gene TRBJ2-3, with 12 bases identical to TRBD2. This CDR3 contains 15 residues. Trimming took 6 bases from V and 4 from J; bases not matched to a gene: 5. Germline V gives CDR1 MNHEY, CDR2 SVGAGI. CDR3 sequence (DNA): TGTGCCAGCAGAACTAGCGGGGGGCTGGCAGATACGCAGTATTTT. This codes for CASRTSGGLADTQYF.

The gene calls are TRBV5-1 and TRBJ1-2; possible D gene TRBD1, 6 bases. Trimming took off 0 bases at V and 0 bases at J, with 9 bases between the two ends. This CDR3 has 15 residues. Germline lookup yields CDR1 SGHRS and CDR2 YFSETQ. The CDR3 region is CASSLGDTTNYGYTF. The DNA of the CDR3 is TGCGCCAGCAGCTTGGGGGACACGACTAACTATGGCTACACCTTC.

The chain joins TRBV18 to TRBJ2-3, with TRBD1 identical over 9 bases. V trimming: 3 bases; J trimming: 3 bases; junction bases outside the gene matches: 4. CDR3 length equals 15 residues. In germline, CDR1 is KGHSH, CDR2 LQKENI. CDR3 loop: CASSPPTGGTDTQYF. In DNA form, the CDR3 reads TGTGCCAGCTCACCGCCGACAGGGGGAACAGATACGCAGTATTTT.

The rearrangement links TRBV6-5 to TRBJ1-5; D is uncertain. The germline V and J ends were trimmed by 4 bases and 3 bases, with 16 bases remaining between them. The CDR3 has 16 residues. Germline assignment: CDR1 MNHEY and CDR2 SVGAGI. CDR3 bases: TGTGCCAGCAGTTTAGGCCCTGGGAGAGACAATCAGCCCCAGCATTTT. It encodes CASSLGPGRDNQPQHF.

This clone was seen only once. This chain uses TRBV7-2 with TRBJ2-3; 10 bases map to TRBD2. The germline V gene has CDR1 SGHTA and CDR2 FQGNSA. The V gene end was trimmed by 7 bases and the J gene end by 4 bases; junction bases not matched to a gene: 11. The CDR3 contains 16 residues. The CDR3 coding sequence is TGTGCCAGCACCTTTGATGGTAGCGGGAGGCCAGATACGCAGTATTTT. Its protein product is CASTFDGSGRPDTQYF.

This clone was seen a handful of times. The chain is built from TRBV6-5 and TRBJ2-1, with D uncertain. CDR3 length: 13 amino acids. Germline CDR1 is MNHEY and CDR2 is SVGAGI. The V gene lost 0 bases and the J gene lost 4 bases, with 4 bases spanning the gap. CDR3 loop: CASSYSLYNEQFF. The CDR3 nucleotides are TGTGCCAGCAGTTACTCTCTGTACAATGAGCAGTTCTTC.

The chain couples TRBV4-2 to TRBJ2-7; a possible D gene is TRBD2 (6 bases). This CDR3 region has 13 residues. V was shortened by 0 bases and J by 3 bases, with 6 bases between the two germline ends. Per germline, CDR1 LGHNA and CDR2 YNFKEQ. CDR3 protein: CASSQDSGYEQYF. The CDR3 DNA sequence: TGTGCCAGCAGCCAAGATAGCGGCTACGAGCAGTACTTC.

The chain links TRBV9 to TRBJ2-3; maybe TRBD1 (5 bases). CDR1 is SGDLS and CDR2 is YYNGEE in the germline V gene. The CDR3 has 14 residues. Trimming pared 6 bases from V and 0 bases from J, leaving 11 bases between. CDR3 sequence (DNA): TGTGCCAGCACCCCTGGACAAAGCACAGATACGCAGTATTTT. Translated, it gives CASTPGQSTDTQYF. The full variable domain, with the rest looked up from reference TRBV9 and TRBJ2-3, is DSGVTQTPKHLITATGQRVTLRCSPRSGDLSVYWYQQSLDQGLQFLIQYYNGEERAKGNILERFSAQQFPDLHSELNLSSLELGDSALYFCASTPGQSTDTQYFGPGTRLTVL.

The chain uses TRBV25-1 and TRBJ1-2; D is unclear. Germline V lookup: CDR1 MGHDK, CDR2 SYGVNS. Deletions cut 4 bases from V and 0 bases from J, with 9 bases between. The CDR3 has 14 amino acids. CDR3 protein: CASSGYGANYGYTF. CDR3 DNA: TGTGCCAGCAGTGGATACGGGGCTAACTATGGCTACACCTTC.

This sequence joins TRBV7-9 and TRBJ1-1; D unresolved. V gave up 4 bases and J gave up 0 bases, with 12 bases separating them. Germline CDR1 is SEHNR and CDR2 is FQNEAQ (reference sequence). The CDR3 has 15 residues. The CDR3 loop is CASSSRIAMNTEAFF. The CDR3 DNA follows: TGTGCCAGCAGCTCGAGGATAGCCATGAACACTGAAGCTTTCTTT.

V gene TRBV9 combines with J gene TRBJ1-2; 7 bases fit TRBD1. CDR3 length: 15 amino acids. Germline V gene data show CDR1 as SGDLS and CDR2 as YYNGEE. The V gene end was trimmed by 0 bases and the J gene end by 8 bases; junction bases not matched to a gene: 10. CDR3 residues: CASSVEEQGRRGYTF. The CDR3 coding sequence is TGTGCCAGCAGCGTAGAGGAACAGGGGCGTCGAGGCTACACCTTC.

J is TRBJ2-1 and V is TRBV9, with D unclear. Germline V CDR1 and CDR2: SGDLS, YYNGEE. This CDR3 has 13 amino acids. Trimming took 0 bases from V and 4 from J, leaving 5 bases between them. The DNA for the CDR3 is TGTGCCAGCAGCGTAGCCCCATACAATGAGCAGTTCTTC. Its protein is CASSVAPYNEQFF.

The chain uses TRBV19 and TRBJ2-7; 8 bases agree with TRBD2. The CDR3 has 15 residues. Trimming removed 4 bases from V and 2 bases from J; junction bases left unmatched: 7. Germline CDR1 is LNHDA and CDR2 is SQIVND (reference sequence). Here the CDR3 DNA reads TGTGCCAGTAGTACGGCCGCGCGGGAGGCCTACGAGCAGTACTTC. Translating gives CASSTAAREAYEQYF.

The rearrangement links TRBV5-1 to TRBJ1-6; 10 bases line up with TRBD1. The CDR3 runs to 17 residues. Trimming took 3 bases from V and 7 from J; bases not matched to a gene: 10. Germline V CDR1 and CDR2: SGHRS, YFSETQ. DNA for the CDR3: TGCGCCAGCAGCTCCGGACAGGGGGTTAGGGGCAATTCACCCCTCCACTTT. It translates to CASSSGQGVRGNSPLHF.

The chain's CDR3 is CASESPGQPNTEAFF. CDR3 sequence (DNA): TGTGCCAGCGAATCCCCGGGACAGCCGAACACTGAAGCTTTCTTT. This rearrangement joins TRBV28 to TRBJ1-1; 7 bases are shared with TRBD1. Per the germline V gene, CDR1 is MDHEN and CDR2 is SYDVKM. The V gene end was trimmed by 8 bases and the J gene end by 1 base; junction bases not matched to a gene: 10. The CDR3 is made up of 15 amino acids.